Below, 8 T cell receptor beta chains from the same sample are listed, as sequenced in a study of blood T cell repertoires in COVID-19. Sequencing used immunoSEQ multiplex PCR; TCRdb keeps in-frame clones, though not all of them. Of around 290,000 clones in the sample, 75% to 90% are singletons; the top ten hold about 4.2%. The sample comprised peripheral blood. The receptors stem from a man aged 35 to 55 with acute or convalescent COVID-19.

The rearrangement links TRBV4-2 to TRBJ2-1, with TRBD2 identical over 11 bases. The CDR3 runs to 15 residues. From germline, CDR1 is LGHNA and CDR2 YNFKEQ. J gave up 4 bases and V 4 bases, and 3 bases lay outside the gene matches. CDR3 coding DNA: TGTGCCAGCAGCCTTAGCGGGGGGGGGTACAATGAGCAGTTCTTC. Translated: CASSLSGGGYNEQFF.

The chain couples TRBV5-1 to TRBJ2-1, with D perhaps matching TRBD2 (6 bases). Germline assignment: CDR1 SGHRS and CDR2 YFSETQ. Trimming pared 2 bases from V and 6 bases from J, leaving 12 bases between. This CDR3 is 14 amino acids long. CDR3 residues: CASSFRLEGNEQFF. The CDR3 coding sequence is TGCGCCAGCAGCTTTCGACTAGAGGGCAATGAGCAGTTCTTC.

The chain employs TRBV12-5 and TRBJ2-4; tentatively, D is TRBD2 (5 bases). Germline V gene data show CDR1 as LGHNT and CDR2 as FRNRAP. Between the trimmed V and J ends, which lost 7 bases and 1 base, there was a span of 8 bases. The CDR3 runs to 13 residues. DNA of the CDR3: TGTGCTAGTGCAGGCGGGGCCAAAAACATTCAGTACTTC. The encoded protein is CASAGGAKNIQYF.

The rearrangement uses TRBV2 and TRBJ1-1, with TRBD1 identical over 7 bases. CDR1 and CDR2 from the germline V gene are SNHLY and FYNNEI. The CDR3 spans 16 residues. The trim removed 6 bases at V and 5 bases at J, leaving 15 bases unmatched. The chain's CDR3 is CASRVGTAKGNTEAFF. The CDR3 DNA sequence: TGTGCCAGCAGGGTAGGGACAGCCAAGGGTAATACTGAAGCTTTCTTT.

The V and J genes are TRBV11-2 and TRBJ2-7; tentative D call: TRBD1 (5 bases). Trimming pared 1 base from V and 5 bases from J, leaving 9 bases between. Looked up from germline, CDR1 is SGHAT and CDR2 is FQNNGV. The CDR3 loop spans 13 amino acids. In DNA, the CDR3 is TGTGCCAGCAGCTTAGCAGGGTCCCACGAGCAGTACTTC. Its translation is CASSLAGSHEQYF. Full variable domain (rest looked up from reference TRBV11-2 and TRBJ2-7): EAGVAQSPRYKIIEKRQSVAFWCNPISGHATLYWYQQILGQGPKLLIQFQNNGVVDDSQLPKDRFSAERLKGVDSTLKIQPAKLEDSAVYLCASSLAGSHEQYFGPGTRLTVT.

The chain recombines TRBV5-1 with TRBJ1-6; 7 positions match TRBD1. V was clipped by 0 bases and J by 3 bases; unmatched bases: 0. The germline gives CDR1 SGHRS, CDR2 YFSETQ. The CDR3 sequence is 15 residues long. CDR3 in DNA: TGCGCCAGCAGCTTGGGGGACAGCTATAATTCACCCCTCCACTTT. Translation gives CASSLGDSYNSPLHF.

CDR3 in amino acids: CASSYRTGTDTQYF. In DNA, the CDR3 is TGTGCCAGCAGTTACCGTACAGGCACAGATACGCAGTATTTT. This chain joins TRBV6-2 or TRBV6-3 and TRBJ2-3; D unclear. Germline CDR1 reads MNHEY; CDR2 reads SVGEGT. V shed 2 bases and J shed 1 base, with 7 bases lying between them. This CDR3 spans 14 amino acids.

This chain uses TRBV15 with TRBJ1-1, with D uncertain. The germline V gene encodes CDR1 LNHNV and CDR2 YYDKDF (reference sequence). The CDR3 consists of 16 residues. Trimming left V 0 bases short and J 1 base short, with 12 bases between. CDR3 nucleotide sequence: TGTGCCACCAGCAGAGATAGCCGGGGAAGGAACACTGAAGCTTTCTTT. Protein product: CATSRDSRGRNTEAFF. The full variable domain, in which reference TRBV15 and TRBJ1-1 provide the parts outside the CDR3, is DAMVIQNPRYQVTQFGKPVTLSCSQTLNHNVMYWYQQKSSQAPKLLFHYYDKDFNNEADTPDNFQSRRPNTSFCFLDIRSPGLGDTAMYLCATSRDSRGRNTEAFFGQGTRLTVV.